These 16 T cell receptor beta chains share one sample of origin, sequenced in a study of OX40 agonist ivuxolimab in advanced cancers. Sequenced by immunoSEQ multiplex PCR; TCRdb stores in-frame clones only, minus some. This table has about 150,000 clones, about nine tenths appearing once. The input for sequencing was CD4+ or CD8+ T cells sorted from blood, taken in a trial of the OX40 agonist ivuxolimab. Source of these receptors: an adult with an advanced solid tumor such as melanoma, head and neck, liver or kidney cancer.

The CDR3 loop reads CASISLLDTIYF. CDR3 sequence (DNA): TGCGCCAGCATCTCTCTATTAGACACCATATATTTT. The chain couples TRBV5-1 to TRBJ1-3; D not certain. Germline-derived CDR1 and CDR2 are SGHRS and YFSETQ. CDR3 length equals 12 residues. Trimming took off 6 bases at V and 8 bases at J, with 12 bases between the two ends. Filled out from reference TRBV5-1 and TRBJ1-3, the complete variable domain reads KAGVTQTPRYLIKTRGQQVTLSCSPISGHRSVSWYQQTPGQGLQFLFEYFSETQRNKGNFPGRFSGRQFSNSRSEMNVSTLELGDSALYLCASISLLDTIYFGEGSWLTVV.

The chain carries TRBV9 and TRBJ2-2; tentatively, D is TRBD1 or TRBD2 (5 bases each). The germline V gene has CDR1 SGDLS and CDR2 YYNGEE. V was clipped by 4 bases and J by 6 bases, with 19 bases between them. The CDR3 is 16 amino acids. The CDR3 reads CASSLDLGEVAGELFF. CDR3 nucleotides: TGTGCCAGCAGCCTGGATTTGGGGGAAGTGGCCGGGGAGCTGTTTTTT.

This sequence joins TRBV9 and TRBJ2-3; 10 nucleotides line up with TRBD2. The V and J ends lost 2 bases and 0 bases, in that order; junction bases with no gene match: 9. The V gene's germline CDR1 is SGDLS and CDR2 YYNGEE. This CDR3 has 18 amino acids. CDR3 bases: TGTGCCAGCAGCGTCGGACTAGCGGCAACCACTAGCACAGATACGCAGTATTTT. Its protein is CASSVGLAATTSTDTQYF.

V is TRBV28 and J is TRBJ2-1; 9 positions agree with TRBD2. Germline V lookup: CDR1 MDHEN, CDR2 SYDVKM. V dropped 7 bases and J dropped 4; count of bases not matched to a gene: 8. The CDR3 has 15 residues. The chain's CDR3 is CASNLSGSRYNEQFF. CDR3 coding DNA: TGTGCCAGCAACCTTAGCGGGAGCCGTTACAATGAGCAGTTCTTC.

The chain uses TRBV11-2 and TRBJ2-1; 8 bases line up with TRBD2. Looked up from germline, CDR1 is SGHAT and CDR2 is FQNNGV. J was trimmed by 3 bases and V by 1 base; bases with no gene match: 11. This CDR3 contains 18 residues. In DNA form, the CDR3 reads TGTGCCAGCAGCTTAGTCGGGCTAGCGGGTACCTTCTACAATGAGCAGTTCTTC. It codes for CASSLVGLAGTFYNEQFF.

CDR3 DNA sequence: TGTGCCAGCAGCCTCGGACTAGCGTCAAGTGAGCAGTTCTTC. The encoded protein is CASSLGLASSEQFF. The V gene is TRBV9, the J gene TRBJ2-1; 9 bases are shared with TRBD2. CDR3 length: 14 residues. CDR1 is SGDLS, CDR2 YYNGEE, per germline. Trimming at V came to 4 bases and at J to 9 bases, leaving 8 bases not matched to a gene.

CDR3 DNA: TGTGCCAGCTCACCGGGAGGATTCAATCAGCCCCAGCATTTT. Amino acids: CASSPGGFNQPQHF. The chain links TRBV18 to TRBJ1-5, with D unresolved. Germline assignment: CDR1 KGHSH and CDR2 LQKENI. The germline V and J ends were trimmed by 3 bases and 3 bases, with 9 bases remaining between them. The CDR3 totals 14 residues. The full variable domain, with the rest looked up from reference TRBV18 and TRBJ1-5, is NAGVMQNPRHLVRRRGQEARLRCSPMKGHSHVYWYRQLPEEGLKFMVYLQKENIIDESGMPKERFSAEFPKEGPSILRIQQVVRGDSAAYFCASSPGGFNQPQHFGDGTRLSIL.

The chain is built from TRBV5-1 and TRBJ2-3; TRBD1 aligns across 11 bases. V lost 4 bases, J lost 4 bases, and 8 bases stayed unmatched. Per germline, CDR1 SGHRS and CDR2 YFSETQ. This CDR3 is built from 16 residues. The DNA of the CDR3 is TGCGCCAGCAGCCCGGCGGGACAGGGGGAGGCAGATACGCAGTATTTT. Translated: CASSPAGQGEADTQYF.

This clone is a singleton in its sample. This chain joins TRBV5-1 and TRBJ1-4, with 7 positions matching TRBD1. The CDR3 runs 15 residues. Germline CDR1 reads SGHRS; CDR2 reads YFSETQ. The V segment lost 0 bases and the J segment 7 bases; nucleotides outside the gene matches: 6. The CDR3 coding sequence is TGCGCCAGCAGCTTGGGCGGGACAGAAAGTGAAAAACTGTTTTTT. Amino acid sequence: CASSLGGTESEKLFF.

The CDR3 DNA reads TGTGCCAGCAGTGAATTCTACGAGCAGTACTTC. This translates into CASSEFYEQYF. V and J are TRBV25-1 and TRBJ2-7; D is unresolved. Looked up from germline, CDR1 is MGHDK and CDR2 is SYGVNS. V was shortened by 1 base and J by 3 bases, with 1 base between the two germline ends. The CDR3 runs 11 residues.

J is TRBJ2-3 and V is TRBV11-2, with D unresolved. The CDR3 runs 15 residues. Trimming took 0 bases from V and 0 from J, leaving 7 bases between them. The V gene's germline CDR1 is SGHAT and CDR2 FQNNGV. The CDR3 DNA is TGTGCCAGCAGCTTAGATCGGAGTAGCACAGATACGCAGTATTTT. Translated, it gives CASSLDRSSTDTQYF. Full variable domain (missing parts from reference TRBV11-2 and TRBJ2-3): EAGVAQSPRYKIIEKRQSVAFWCNPISGHATLYWYQQILGQGPKLLIQFQNNGVVDDSQLPKDRFSAERLKGVDSTLKIQPAKLEDSAVYLCASSLDRSSTDTQYFGPGTRLTVL.

V gene TRBV5-1 combines with J gene TRBJ1-2; D is unclear. The germline V gene has CDR1 SGHRS and CDR2 YFSETQ. The CDR3 extends over 14 amino acids. Trimming shortened V by 4 bases and J by 7 bases, and 17 bases separated the two germline ends. The CDR3 region is CASSPREDPGGYTF. The CDR3 DNA reads as TGCGCCAGCAGCCCCCGAGAGGACCCGGGTGGCTACACCTTC.

The CDR3 bases are TGTGCCAGCAGGACAGGGGGCCTCTACGAGCAGTACTTC. This gives the protein CASRTGGLYEQYF. This rearrangement joins TRBV28 to TRBJ2-7, with 10 bases matching TRBD1. Losses at the gene ends were 6 bases for V and 3 bases for J; bases not matched to a gene: 2. Germline loops: CDR1 MDHEN, CDR2 SYDVKM. The CDR3 length is 13 residues.

This CDR3 is CASSPVGTVGSEAFF. The CDR3 region has the DNA TGCGCCAGCAGCCCCGTGGGGACAGTGGGCTCTGAAGCTTTCTTT. The V call is TRBV5-1, the J call TRBJ1-1; 7 nucleotides match TRBD1. Germline V CDR1 and CDR2: SGHRS, YFSETQ. This CDR3 contains 15 residues. Germline trimming cut 4 bases from V and 6 bases from J; bases unmatched to any gene: 12.

The chain carries TRBV7-3 and TRBJ2-7; 8 nucleotides align to TRBD1. The V segment lost 5 bases and the J segment 2 bases; nucleotides outside the gene matches: 8. This CDR3 is 15 amino acids long. Germline CDR1 SGHTA, CDR2 FQGTGA. The CDR3 sequence: CASSPGQGLTYEQYF. The DNA for the CDR3 is TGTGCCAGCAGCCCCGGACAGGGCCTGACCTACGAGCAGTACTTC. Based on the CDR3 plus reference TRBV7-3 and TRBJ2-7, the full variable domain is GAGVSQTPSNKVTEKGKYVELRCDPISGHTALYWYRQSLGQGPEFLIYFQGTGAADDSGLPNDRFFAVRPEGSVSTLKIQRTERGDSAVYLCASSPGQGLTYEQYFGPGTRLTVT.

V is TRBV6-1 and J is TRBJ2-5; 9 bases are a match to TRBD1. This CDR3 comprises 16 residues. V lost 2 bases, J lost 1 base, and 5 bases stayed unmatched. CDR1 and CDR2 (germline): MNHNS, SASEGT. The CDR3 spells CASSESSGQGQETQYF. The CDR3 nucleotides read TGTGCCAGCAGTGAATCTTCGGGACAGGGCCAAGAGACCCAGTACTTC.